This TCR beta chain derives from a study of technical replicates of blood from several donors. Method: immunoSEQ multiplex PCR; TCRdb's copy keeps in-frame clones and lacks some. This sample has about 15,000 clones, with more than 75% found just once. The CDR3 consists of 13 residues. Germline CDR1 GTSNPN, CDR2 SVGIG (reference sequence). J was trimmed by 7 bases and V by 2 bases; bases with no gene match: 3. This clone was found a few times. This receptor was identified in a human donor in good health. Sequenced: PBMCs. The chain combines TRBV30 with TRBJ1-5; TRBD1 matches 9 bases. The CDR3 sequence: CAWSQGQGQPQHF. CDR3 bases: TGTGCCTGGAGTCAGGGACAGGGACAGCCCCAGCATTTT.